The clone carrying this T cell receptor beta chain was counted at least ten times. Its antigen is unknown. This CDR3 comprises 16 residues. Per the germline V gene, CDR1 is SQVTM and CDR2 is ANQGSEA. Deletions cut 4 bases from V and 0 bases from J, with 18 bases between. TCRdb independently ran MiXCR on the 5' RACE reads; one entry per CDR3 protein. The sample carries 400,000 to 550,000 distinct CDR3 sequences, 20% to 25% recorded once. The sample is drawn from a study of identical twins. General observations from the study: Invariant MAIT and iNKT cells may have partly biased zero-insertion analyses.

These records were also assigned to another study, of T cells expressing NK-cell markers. That publication notes: Serological testing identified seven of the eight sequenced donors as HCMV-seropositive and one as seronegative.

The V call is TRBV29-1, the J call TRBJ1-2; TRBD1 might be the D (5 bases). This clonotype originated in a woman between 18 and 29 years old in good health. Sample: CD4+ T cells sorted from blood. The DNA of the CDR3 is TGCAGCGTTGTGAATGATTGGGGGACCTCTAACTATGGCTACACCTTC. It is translated as CSVVNDWGTSNYGYTF.